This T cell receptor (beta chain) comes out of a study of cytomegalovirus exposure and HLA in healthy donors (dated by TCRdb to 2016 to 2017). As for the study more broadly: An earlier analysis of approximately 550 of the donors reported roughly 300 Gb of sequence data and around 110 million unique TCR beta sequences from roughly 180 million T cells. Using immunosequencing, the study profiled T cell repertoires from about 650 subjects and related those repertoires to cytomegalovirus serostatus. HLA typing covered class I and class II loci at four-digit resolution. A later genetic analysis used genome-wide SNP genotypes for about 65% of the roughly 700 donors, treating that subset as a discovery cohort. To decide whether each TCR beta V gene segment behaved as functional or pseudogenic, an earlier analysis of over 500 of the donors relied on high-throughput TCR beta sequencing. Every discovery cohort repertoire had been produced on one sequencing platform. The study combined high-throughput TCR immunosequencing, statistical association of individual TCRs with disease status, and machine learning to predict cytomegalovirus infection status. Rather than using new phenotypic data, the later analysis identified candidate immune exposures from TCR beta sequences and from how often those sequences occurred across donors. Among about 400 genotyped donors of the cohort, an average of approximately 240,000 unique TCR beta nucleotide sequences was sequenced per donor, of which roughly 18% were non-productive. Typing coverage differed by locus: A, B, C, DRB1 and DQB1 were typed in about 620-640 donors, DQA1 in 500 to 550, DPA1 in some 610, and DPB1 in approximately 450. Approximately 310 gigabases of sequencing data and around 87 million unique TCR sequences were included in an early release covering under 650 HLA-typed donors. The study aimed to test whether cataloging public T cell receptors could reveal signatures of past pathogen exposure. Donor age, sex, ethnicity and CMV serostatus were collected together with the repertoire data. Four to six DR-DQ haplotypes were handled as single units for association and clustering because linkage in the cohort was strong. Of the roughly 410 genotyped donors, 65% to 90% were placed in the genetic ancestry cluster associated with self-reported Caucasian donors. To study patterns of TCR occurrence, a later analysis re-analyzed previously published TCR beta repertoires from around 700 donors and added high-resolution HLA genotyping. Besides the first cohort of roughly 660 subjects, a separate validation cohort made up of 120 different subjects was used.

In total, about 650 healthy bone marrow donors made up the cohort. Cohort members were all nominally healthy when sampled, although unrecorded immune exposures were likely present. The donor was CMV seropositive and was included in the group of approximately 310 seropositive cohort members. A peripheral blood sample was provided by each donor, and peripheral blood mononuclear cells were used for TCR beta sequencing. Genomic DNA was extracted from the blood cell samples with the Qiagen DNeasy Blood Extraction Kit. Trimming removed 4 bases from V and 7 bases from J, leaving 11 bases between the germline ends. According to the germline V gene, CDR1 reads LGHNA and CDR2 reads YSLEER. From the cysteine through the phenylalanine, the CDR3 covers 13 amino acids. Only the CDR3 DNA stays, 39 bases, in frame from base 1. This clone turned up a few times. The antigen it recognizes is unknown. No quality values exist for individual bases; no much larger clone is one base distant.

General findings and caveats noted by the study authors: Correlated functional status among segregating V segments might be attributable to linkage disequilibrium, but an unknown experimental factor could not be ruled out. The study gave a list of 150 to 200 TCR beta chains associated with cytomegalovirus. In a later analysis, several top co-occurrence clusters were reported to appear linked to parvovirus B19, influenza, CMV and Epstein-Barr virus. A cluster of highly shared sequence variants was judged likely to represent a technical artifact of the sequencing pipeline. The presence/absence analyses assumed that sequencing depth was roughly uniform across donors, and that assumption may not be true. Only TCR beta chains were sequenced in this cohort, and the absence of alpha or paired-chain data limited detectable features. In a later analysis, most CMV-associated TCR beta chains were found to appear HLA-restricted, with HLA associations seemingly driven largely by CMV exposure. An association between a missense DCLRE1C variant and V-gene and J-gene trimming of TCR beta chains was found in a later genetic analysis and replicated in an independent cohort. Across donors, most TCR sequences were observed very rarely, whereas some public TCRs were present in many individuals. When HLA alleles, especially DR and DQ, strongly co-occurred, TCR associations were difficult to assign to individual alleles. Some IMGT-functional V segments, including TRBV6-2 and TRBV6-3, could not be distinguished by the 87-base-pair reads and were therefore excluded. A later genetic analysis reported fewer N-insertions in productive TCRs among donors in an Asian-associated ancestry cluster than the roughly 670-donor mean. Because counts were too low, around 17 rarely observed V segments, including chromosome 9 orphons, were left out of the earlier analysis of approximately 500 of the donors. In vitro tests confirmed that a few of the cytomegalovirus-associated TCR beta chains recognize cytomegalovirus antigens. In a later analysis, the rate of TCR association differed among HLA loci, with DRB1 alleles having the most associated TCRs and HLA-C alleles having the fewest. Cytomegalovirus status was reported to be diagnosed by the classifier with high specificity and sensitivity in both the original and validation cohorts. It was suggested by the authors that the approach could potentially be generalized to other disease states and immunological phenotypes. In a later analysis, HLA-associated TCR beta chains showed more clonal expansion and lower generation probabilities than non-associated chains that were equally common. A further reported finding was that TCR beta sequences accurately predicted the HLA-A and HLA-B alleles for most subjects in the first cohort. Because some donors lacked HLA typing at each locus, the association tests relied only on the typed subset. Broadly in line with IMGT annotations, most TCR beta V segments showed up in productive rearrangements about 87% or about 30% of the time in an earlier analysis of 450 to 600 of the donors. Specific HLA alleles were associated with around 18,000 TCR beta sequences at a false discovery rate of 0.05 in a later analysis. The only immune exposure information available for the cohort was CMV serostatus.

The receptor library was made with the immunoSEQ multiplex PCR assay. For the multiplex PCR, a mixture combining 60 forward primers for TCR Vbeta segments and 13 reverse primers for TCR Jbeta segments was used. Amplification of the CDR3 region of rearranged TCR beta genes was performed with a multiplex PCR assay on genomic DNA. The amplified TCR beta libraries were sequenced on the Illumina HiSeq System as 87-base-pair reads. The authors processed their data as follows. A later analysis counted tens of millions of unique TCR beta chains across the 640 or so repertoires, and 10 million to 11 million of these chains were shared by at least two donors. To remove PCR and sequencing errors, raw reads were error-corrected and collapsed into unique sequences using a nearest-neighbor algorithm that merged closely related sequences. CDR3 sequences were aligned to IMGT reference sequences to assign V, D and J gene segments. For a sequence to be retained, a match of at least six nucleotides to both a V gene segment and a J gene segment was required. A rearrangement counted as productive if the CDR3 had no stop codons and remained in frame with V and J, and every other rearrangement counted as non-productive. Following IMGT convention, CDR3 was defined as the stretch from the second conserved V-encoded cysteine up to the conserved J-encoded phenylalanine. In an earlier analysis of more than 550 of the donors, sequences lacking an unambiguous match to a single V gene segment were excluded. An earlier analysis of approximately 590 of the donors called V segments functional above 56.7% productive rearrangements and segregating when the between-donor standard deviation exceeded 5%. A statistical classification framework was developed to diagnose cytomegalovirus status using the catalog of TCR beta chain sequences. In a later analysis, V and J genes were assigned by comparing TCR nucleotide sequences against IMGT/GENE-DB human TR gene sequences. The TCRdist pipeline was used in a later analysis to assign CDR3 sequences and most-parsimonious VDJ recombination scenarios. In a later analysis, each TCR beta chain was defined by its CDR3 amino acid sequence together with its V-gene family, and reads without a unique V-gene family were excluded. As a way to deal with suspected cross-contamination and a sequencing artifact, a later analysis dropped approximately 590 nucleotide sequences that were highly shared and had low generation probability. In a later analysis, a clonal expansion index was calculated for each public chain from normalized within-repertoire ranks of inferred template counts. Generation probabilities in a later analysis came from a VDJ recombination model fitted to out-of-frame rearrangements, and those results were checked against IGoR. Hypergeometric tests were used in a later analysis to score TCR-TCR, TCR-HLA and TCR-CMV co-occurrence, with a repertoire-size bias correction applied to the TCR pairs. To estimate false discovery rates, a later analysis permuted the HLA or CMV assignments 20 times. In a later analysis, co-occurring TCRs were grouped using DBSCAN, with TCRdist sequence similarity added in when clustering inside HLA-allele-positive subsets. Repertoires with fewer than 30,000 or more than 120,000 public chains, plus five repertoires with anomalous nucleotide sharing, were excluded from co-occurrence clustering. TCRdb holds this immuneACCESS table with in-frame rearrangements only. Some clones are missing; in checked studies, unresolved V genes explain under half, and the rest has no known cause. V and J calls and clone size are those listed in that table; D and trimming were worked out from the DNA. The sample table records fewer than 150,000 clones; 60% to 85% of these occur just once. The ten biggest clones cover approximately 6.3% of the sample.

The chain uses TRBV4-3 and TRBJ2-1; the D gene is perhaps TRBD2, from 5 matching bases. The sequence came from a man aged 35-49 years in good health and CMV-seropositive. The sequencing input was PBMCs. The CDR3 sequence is CASSPVGENEQFF. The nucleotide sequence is TGCGCCAGCAGCCCCGTCGGGGAGAATGAGCAGTTCTTC.